Sequencing of this T cell receptor beta chain was carried out in a study of cytomegalovirus exposure and HLA in healthy donors. Study as a whole: The approximately 120 validation repertoires were produced on the same platform as the 670 or so repertoires of the first cohort. This was reported in a later analysis.

This CDR3 is built from 15 residues. Germline CDR1 and CDR2: MNHEY and SMNVEV (reference sequence). Trimming at V came to 3 bases and at J to 5 bases, leaving 4 bases not matched to a gene. Study-level points and caveats: In vitro experiments confirmed that three CMV-associated chains were specific for CMV antigens.

The table came from immunoSEQ multiplex PCR; TCRdb's copy has only in-frame clones and leaves some out. The data hold 70,000 to 75,000 clones, with approximately 94% observed a single time. Details on this clone: Its antigen remains unknown.

The sequenced sample consisted of PBMCs. This TCR derives from a woman in her late teens or twenties in good health and CMV-seronegative. The J gene is TRBJ1-5, the V gene TRBV27; 10 bases match TRBD1. The CDR3 DNA is TGTGCCAGCAGTTTGATGGGACAGGGGCATCAGCCCCAGCATTTT. Translated, it gives CASSLMGQGHQPQHF.